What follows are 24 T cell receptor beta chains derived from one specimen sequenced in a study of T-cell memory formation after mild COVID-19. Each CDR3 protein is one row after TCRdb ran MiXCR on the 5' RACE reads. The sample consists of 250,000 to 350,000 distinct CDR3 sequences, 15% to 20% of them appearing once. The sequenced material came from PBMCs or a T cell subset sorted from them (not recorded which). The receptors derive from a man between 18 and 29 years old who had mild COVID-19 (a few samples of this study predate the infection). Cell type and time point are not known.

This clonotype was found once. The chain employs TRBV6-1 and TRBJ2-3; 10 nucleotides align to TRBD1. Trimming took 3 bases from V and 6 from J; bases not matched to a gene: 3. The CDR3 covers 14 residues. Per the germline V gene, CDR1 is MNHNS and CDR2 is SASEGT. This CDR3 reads CASSDGQGEDTQYF. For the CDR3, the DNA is TGTGCCAGCAGTGACGGACAGGGGGAGGATACGCAGTATTTT.

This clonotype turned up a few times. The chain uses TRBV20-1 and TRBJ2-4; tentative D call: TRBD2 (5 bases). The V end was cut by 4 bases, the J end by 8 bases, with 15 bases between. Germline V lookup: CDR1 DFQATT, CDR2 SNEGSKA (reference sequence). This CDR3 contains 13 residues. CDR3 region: CSATSSGRDIQYF. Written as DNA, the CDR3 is TGCAGTGCTACTAGCTCTGGAAGGGACATTCAGTACTTC.

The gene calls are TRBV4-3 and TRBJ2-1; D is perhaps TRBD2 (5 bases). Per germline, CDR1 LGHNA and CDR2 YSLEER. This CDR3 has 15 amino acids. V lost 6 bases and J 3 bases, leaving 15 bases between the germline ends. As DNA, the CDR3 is TGCGCCAGCAGTCGGGGAGTGTCGGGCTACAATGAGCAGTTCTTC. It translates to CASSRGVSGYNEQFF.

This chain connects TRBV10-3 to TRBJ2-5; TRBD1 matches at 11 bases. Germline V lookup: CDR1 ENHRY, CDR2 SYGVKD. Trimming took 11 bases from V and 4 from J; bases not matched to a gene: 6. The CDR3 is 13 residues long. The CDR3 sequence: CASKGQGGETQYF. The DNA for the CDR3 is TGTGCCTCTAAGGGACAGGGGGGAGAGACCCAGTACTTC.

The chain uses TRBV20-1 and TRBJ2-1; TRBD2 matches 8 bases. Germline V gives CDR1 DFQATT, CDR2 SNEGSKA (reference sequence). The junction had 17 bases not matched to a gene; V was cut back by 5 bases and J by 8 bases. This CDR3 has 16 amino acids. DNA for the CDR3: TGCAGTGCTCCCCCCTCGGGGGGGGGCCGGGGCGATGAGCAGTTCTTC. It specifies CSAPPSGGGRGDEQFF.

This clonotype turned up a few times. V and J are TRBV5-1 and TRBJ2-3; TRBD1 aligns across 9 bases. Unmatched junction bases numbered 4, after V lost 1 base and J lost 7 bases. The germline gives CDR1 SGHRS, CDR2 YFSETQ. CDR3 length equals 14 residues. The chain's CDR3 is CASSLTGGENTQYF. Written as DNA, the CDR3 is TGCGCCAGCAGCTTGACAGGGGGCGAAAATACGCAGTATTTT.

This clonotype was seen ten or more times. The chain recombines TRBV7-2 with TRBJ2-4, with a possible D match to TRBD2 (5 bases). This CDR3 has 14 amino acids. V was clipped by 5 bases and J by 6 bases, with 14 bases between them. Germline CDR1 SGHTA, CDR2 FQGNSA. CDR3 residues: CASSGGQDRNIQYF. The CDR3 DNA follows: TGTGCCAGCAGCGGAGGCCAGGACCGAAACATTCAGTACTTC.

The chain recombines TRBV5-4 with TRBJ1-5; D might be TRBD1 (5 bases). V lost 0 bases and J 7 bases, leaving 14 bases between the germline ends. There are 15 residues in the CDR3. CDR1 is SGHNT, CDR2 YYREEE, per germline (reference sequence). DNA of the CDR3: TGTGCCAGCAGCTTGGGTCAGGGTATTTTGCAGCCCCAGCATTTT. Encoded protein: CASSLGQGILQPQHF.

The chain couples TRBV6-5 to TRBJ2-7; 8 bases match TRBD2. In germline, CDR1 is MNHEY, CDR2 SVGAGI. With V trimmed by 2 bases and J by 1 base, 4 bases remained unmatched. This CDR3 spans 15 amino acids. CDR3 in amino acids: CASSYSSGVSYEQYF. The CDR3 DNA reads TGTGCCAGCAGTTACAGTAGCGGGGTGTCCTACGAGCAGTACTTC.

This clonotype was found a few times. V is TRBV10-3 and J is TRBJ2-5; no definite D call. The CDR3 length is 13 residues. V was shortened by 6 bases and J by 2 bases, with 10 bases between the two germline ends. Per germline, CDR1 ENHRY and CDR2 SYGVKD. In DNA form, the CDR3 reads TGTGCCATCAGGATGGACGGACAAGAGACCCAGTACTTC. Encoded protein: CAIRMDGQETQYF.

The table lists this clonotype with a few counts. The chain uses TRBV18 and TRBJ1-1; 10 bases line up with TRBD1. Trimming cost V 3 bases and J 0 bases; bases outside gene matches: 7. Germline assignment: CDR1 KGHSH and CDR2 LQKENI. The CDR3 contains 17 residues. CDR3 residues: CASSPEGTGVLNTEAFF. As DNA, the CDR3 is TGTGCCAGCTCACCCGAGGGGACAGGGGTATTGAACACTGAAGCTTTCTTT. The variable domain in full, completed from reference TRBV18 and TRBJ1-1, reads NAGVMQNPRHLVRRRGQEARLRCSPMKGHSHVYWYRQLPEEGLKFMVYLQKENIIDESGMPKERFSAEFPKEGPSILRIQQVVRGDSAAYFCASSPEGTGVLNTEAFFGQGTRLTVV.

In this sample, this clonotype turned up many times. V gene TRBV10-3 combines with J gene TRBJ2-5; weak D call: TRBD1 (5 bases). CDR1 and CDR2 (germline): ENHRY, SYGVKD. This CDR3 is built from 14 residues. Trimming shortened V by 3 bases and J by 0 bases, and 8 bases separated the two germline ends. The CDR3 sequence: CAISDRVYQETQYF. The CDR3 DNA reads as TGTGCCATCAGTGACAGGGTGTACCAAGAGACCCAGTACTTC.

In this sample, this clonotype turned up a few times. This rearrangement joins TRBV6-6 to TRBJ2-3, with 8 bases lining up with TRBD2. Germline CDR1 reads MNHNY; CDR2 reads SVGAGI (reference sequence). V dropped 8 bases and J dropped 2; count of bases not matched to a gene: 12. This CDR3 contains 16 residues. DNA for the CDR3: TGTGCCAGCCGCAGGACTAGCACTTCTTTCACAGATACGCAGTATTTT. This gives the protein CASRRTSTSFTDTQYF.

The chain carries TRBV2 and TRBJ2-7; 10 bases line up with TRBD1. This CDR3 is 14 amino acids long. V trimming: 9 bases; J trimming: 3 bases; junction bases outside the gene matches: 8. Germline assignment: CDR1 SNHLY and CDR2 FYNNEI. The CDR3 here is CASVPGTGDYEQYF. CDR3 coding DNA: TGTGCCAGTGTGCCCGGGACAGGGGACTACGAGCAGTACTTC.

The CDR3 sequence is CASRASGGAGETQYF. The DNA for the CDR3 is TGTGCCAGCAGAGCTAGCGGGGGGGCCGGGGAGACCCAGTACTTC. The chain combines TRBV27 with TRBJ2-5; TRBD2 matches at 12 bases. The germline gives CDR1 MNHEY, CDR2 SMNVEV (reference sequence). Unmatched junction bases numbered 7, after V lost 6 bases and J lost 5 bases. The CDR3 extends over 15 amino acids.

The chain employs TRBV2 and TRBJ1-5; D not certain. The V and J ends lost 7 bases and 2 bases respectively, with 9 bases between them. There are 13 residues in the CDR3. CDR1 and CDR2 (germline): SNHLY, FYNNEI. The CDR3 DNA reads TGTGCCAGCACCGGGCAGGGCAATCAGCCCCAGCATTTT. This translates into CASTGQGNQPQHF. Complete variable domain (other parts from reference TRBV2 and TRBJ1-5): EPEVTQTPSHQVTQMGQEVILRCVPISNHLYFYWYRQILGQKVEFLVSFYNNEISEKSEIFDDQFSVERPDGSNFTLKIRSTKLEDSAMYFCASTGQGNQPQHFGDGTRLSIL.

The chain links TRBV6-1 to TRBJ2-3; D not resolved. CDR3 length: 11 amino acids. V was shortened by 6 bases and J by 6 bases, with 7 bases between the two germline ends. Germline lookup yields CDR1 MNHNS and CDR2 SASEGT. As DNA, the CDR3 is TGTGCCAGCAGGCAGTCGGATACGCAGTATTTT. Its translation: CASRQSDTQYF.

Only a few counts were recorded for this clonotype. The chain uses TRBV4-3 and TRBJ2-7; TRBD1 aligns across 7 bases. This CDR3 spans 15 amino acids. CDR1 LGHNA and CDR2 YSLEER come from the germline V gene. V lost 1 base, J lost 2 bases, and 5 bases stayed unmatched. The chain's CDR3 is CASSQGRDSPYEQYF. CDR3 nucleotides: TGCGCCAGCAGCCAAGGAAGGGACAGCCCCTACGAGCAGTACTTC.

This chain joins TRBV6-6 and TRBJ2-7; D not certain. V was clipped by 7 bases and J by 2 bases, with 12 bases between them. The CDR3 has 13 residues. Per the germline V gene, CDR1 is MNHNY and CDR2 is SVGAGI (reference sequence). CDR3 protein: CASISGYPYEQYV. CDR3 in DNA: TGTGCCAGCATATCCGGCTACCCCTACGAGCAGTACGTC.

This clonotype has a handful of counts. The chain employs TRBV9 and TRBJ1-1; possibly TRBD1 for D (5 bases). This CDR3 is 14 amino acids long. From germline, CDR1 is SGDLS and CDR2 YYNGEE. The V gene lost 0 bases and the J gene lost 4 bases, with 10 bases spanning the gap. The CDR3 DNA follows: TGTGCCAGCAGCGTAGTTGGGGGTAGCACTGAAGCTTTCTTT. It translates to CASSVVGGSTEAFF. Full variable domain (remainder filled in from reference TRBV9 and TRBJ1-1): DSGVTQTPKHLITATGQRVTLRCSPRSGDLSVYWYQQSLDQGLQFLIQYYNGEERAKGNILERFSAQQFPDLHSELNLSSLELGDSALYFCASSVVGGSTEAFFGQGTRLTVV.

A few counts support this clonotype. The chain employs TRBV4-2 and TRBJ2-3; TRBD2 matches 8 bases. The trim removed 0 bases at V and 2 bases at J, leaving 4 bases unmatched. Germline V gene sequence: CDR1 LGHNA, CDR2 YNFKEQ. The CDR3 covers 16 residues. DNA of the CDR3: TGTGCCAGCAGCCAAGAACCAGCGGGGGCCACAGATACGCAGTATTTT. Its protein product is CASSQEPAGATDTQYF.

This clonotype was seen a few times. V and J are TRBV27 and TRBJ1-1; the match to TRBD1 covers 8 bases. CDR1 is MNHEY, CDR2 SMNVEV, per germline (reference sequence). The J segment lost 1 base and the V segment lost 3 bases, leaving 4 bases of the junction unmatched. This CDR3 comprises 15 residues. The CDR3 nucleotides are TGTGCCAGCAGTTTGGGGGGGACAGGGAACACTGAAGCTTTCTTT. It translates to CASSLGGTGNTEAFF.

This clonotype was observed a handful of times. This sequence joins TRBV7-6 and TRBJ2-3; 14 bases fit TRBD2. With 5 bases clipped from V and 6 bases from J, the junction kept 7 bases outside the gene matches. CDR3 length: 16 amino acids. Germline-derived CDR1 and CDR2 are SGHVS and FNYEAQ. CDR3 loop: CASSLTSGGASDTQYF. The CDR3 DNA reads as TGTGCCAGCAGCCTGACTAGCGGGGGGGCCTCGGATACGCAGTATTTT.

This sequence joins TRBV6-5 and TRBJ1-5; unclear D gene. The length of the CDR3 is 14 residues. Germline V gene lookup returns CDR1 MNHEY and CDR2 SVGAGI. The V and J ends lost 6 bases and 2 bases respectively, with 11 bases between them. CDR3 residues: CASRSLGRNQPQHF. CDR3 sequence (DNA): TGTGCCAGCAGGTCCCTTGGGCGCAATCAGCCCCAGCATTTT.